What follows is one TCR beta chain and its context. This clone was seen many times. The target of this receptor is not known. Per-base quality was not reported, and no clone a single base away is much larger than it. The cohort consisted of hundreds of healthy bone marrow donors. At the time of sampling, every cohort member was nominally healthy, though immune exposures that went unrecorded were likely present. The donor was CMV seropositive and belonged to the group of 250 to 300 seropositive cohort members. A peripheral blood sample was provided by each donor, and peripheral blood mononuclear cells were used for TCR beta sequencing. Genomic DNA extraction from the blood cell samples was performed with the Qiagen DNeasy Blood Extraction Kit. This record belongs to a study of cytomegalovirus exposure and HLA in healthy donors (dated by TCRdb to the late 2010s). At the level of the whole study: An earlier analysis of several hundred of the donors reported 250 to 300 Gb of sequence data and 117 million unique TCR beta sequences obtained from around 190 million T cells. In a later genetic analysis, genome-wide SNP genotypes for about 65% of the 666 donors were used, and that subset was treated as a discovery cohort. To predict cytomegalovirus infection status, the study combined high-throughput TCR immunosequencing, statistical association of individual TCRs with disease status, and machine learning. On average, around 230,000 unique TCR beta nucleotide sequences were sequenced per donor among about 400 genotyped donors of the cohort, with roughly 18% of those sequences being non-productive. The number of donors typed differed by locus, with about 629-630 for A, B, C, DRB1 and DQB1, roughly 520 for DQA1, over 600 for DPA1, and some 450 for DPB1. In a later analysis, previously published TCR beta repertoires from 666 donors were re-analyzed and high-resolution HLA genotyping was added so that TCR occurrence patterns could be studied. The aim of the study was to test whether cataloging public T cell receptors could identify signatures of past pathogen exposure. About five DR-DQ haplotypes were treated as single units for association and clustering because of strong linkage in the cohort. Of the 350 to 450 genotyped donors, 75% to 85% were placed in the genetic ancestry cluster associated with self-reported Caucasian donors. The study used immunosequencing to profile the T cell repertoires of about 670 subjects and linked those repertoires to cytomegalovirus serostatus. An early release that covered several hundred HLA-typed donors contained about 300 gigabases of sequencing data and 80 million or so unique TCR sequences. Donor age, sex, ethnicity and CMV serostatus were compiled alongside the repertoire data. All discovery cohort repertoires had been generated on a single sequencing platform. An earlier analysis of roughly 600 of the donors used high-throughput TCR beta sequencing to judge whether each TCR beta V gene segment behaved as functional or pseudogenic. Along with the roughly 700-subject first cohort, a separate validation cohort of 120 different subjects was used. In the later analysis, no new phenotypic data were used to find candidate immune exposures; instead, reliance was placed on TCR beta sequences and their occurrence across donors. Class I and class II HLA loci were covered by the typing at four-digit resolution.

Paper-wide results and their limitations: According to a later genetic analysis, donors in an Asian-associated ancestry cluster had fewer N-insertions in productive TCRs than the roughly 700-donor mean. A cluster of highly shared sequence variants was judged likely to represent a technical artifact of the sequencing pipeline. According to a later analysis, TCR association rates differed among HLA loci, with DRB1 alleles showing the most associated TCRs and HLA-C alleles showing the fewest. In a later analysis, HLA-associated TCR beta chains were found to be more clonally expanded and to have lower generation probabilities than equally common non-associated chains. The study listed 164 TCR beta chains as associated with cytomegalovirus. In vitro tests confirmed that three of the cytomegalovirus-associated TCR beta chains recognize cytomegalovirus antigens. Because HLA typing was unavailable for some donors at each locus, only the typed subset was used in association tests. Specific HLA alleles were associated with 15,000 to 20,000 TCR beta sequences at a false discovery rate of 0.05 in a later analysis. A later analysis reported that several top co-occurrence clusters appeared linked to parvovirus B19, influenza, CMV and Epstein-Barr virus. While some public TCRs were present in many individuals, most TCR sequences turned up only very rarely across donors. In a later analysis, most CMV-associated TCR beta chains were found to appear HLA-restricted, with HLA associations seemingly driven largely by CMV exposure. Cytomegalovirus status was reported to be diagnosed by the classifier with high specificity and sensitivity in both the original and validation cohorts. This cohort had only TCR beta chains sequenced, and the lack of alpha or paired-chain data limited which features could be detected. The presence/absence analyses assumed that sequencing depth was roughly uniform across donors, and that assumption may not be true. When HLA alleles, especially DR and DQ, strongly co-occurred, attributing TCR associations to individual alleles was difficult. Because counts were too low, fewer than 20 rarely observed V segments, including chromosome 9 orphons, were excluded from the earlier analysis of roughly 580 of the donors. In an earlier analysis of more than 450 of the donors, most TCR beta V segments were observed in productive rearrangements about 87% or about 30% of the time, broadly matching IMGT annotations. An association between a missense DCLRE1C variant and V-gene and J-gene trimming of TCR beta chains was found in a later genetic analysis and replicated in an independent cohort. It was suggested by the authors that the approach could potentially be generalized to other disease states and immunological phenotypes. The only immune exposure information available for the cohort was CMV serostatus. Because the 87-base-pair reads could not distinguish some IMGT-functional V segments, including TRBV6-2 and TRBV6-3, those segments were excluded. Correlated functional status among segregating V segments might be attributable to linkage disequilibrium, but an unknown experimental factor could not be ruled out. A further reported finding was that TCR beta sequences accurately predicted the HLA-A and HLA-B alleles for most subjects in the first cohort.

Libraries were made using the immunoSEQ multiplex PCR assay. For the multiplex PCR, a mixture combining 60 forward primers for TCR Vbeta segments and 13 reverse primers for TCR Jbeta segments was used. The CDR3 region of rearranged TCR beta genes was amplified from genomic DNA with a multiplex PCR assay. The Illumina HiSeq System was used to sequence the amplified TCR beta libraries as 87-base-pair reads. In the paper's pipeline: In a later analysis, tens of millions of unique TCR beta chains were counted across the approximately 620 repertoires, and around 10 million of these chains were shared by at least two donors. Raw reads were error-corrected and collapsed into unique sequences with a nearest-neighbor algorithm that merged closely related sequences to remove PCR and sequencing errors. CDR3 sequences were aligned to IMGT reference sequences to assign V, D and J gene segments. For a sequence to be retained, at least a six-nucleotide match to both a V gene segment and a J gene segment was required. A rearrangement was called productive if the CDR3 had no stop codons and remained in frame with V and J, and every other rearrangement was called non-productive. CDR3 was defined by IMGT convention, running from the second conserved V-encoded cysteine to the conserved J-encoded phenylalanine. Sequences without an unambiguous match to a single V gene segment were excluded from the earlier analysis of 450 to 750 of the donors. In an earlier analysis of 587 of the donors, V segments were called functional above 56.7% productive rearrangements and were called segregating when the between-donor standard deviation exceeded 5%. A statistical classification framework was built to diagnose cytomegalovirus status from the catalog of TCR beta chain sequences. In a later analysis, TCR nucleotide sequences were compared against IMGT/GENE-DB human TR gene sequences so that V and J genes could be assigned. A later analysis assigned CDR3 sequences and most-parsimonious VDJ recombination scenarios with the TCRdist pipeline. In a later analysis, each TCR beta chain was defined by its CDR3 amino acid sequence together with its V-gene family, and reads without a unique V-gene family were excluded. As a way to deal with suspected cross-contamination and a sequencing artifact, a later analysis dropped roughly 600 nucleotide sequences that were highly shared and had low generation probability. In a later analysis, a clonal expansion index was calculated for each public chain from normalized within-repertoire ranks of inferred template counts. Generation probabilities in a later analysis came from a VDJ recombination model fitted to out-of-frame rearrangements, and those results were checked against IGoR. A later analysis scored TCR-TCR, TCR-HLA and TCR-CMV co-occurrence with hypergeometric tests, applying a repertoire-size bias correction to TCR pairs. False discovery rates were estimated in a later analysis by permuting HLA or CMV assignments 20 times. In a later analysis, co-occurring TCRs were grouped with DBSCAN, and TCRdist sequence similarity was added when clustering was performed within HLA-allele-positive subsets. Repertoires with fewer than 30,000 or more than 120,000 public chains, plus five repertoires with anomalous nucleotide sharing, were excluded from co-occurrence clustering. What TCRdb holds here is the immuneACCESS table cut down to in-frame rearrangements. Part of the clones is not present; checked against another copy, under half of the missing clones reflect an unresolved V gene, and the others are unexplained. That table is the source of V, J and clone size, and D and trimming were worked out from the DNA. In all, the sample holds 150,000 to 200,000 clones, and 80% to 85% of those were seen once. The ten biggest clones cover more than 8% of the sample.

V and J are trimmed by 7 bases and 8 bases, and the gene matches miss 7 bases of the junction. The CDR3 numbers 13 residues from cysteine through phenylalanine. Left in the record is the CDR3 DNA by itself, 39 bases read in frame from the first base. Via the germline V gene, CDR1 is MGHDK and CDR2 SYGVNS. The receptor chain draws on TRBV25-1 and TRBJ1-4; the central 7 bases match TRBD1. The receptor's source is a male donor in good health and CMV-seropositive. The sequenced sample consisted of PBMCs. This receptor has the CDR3 CASNDRETEKLFF. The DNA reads TGTGCCAGCAACGACAGGGAGACGGAAAAACTGTTTTTT. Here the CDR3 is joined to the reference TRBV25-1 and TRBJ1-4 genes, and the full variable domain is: EADIYQTPRYLVIGTGKKITLECSQTMGHDKMYWYQQDPGMELHLIHYSYGVNSTEKGDLSSESTVSRIRTEHFPLTLESARPSHTSQYLCASNDRETEKLFFGSGTQLSVL.